The sequence of this T cell receptor beta chain was determined in a study of cytomegalovirus exposure and HLA in healthy donors (dated by TCRdb to the late 2010s). A note on the overall study: An earlier analysis of more than 550 of the donors reported 276 Gb of sequence data and 117 million unique TCR beta sequences obtained from about 179 million T cells. The later analysis used no new phenotypic data to find candidate immune exposures, relying instead on TCR beta sequences and their occurrence across donors. Across about 380 genotyped donors of the cohort, an average of about 220,000 unique TCR beta nucleotide sequences per donor were sequenced, and 15% to 20% of those sequences were non-productive. Using immunosequencing, the study profiled T cell repertoires from fewer than 700 subjects and related those repertoires to cytomegalovirus serostatus. All discovery cohort repertoires had been generated using a single sequencing platform. A later genetic analysis used genome-wide SNP genotypes for about three fifths of the 666 donors, treating that subset as a discovery cohort. In a later analysis, previously published TCR beta repertoires from some 640 donors were re-analyzed and high-resolution HLA genotyping was added so that TCR occurrence patterns could be studied. Along with the approximately 600-subject first cohort, a separate validation cohort of around 120 different subjects was used. An earlier analysis of 587 of the donors applied high-throughput TCR beta sequencing to assess whether each TCR beta V gene segment acted as functional or pseudogenic. The study was designed to test whether signatures of past pathogen exposure could be identified by cataloging public T cell receptors. Five DR-DQ haplotypes were treated as single units for association and clustering because of strong linkage in the cohort. The number of donors typed differed by locus, with roughly 629-640 for A, B, C, DRB1 and DQB1, around 500 for DQA1, 606 for DPA1, and over 400 for DPB1. Around 320 gigabases of sequencing data and tens of millions of unique TCR sequences were included in an early release covering 550 to 650 HLA-typed donors. High-throughput TCR immunosequencing, statistical association of individual TCRs with disease status, and machine learning were combined to predict cytomegalovirus infection status. Among the roughly 400 genotyped donors, around 81% belonged to the genetic ancestry cluster associated with self-reported Caucasian donors. Class I and class II HLA loci were covered by the typing at four-digit resolution. Donor age, sex, ethnicity and CMV serostatus were compiled together with the repertoire data.

The full study reports these points: For the cohort, immune exposure information was limited to CMV serostatus. It was suggested by the authors that the approach could potentially be generalized to other disease states and immunological phenotypes. A later analysis found that TCR association rates varied across HLA loci, with DRB1 alleles showing the most associated TCRs and HLA-C alleles the fewest. Only TCR beta chains were sequenced in this cohort, and the absence of alpha or paired-chain data limited detectable features. Because the 87-base-pair reads could not distinguish some IMGT-functional V segments, including TRBV6-2 and TRBV6-3, those segments were excluded. The classifier was reported to diagnose cytomegalovirus status with high specificity and sensitivity in both the original cohort and the validation cohort. Sequencing depth was assumed to be roughly uniform across donors in the presence/absence analyses, though that assumption may not hold. A later genetic analysis associated a missense DCLRE1C variant with V-gene and J-gene trimming of TCR beta chains, and an independent cohort replicated the association. Most TCR sequences were observed very rarely across donors, whereas some public TCRs were present in many individuals. When HLA alleles, especially DR and DQ, strongly co-occurred, attributing TCR associations to individual alleles was difficult. About 17 rarely observed V segments, including chromosome 9 orphons, were excluded from the earlier analysis of a few hundred of the donors because counts were too low. Several of the top co-occurrence clusters appeared to be linked to parvovirus B19, influenza, CMV and Epstein-Barr virus, according to a later analysis. In vitro tests confirmed that a few of the cytomegalovirus-associated TCR beta chains recognize cytomegalovirus antigens. A later genetic analysis reported fewer N-insertions in productive TCRs among donors in an Asian-associated ancestry cluster than the approximately 670-donor mean. A further reported finding was that TCR beta sequences accurately predicted the HLA-A and HLA-B alleles for most subjects in the first cohort. A total of around 150 TCR beta chains were listed by the study as associated with cytomegalovirus. A cluster of highly shared sequence variants was judged likely to be a technical artifact of the sequencing pipeline. Because HLA typing was missing for some donors at each locus, association tests included only the typed subset. Correlated functional status among segregating V segments might reflect linkage disequilibrium, but an unknown experimental factor could not be ruled out. Most CMV-associated TCR beta chains appeared to be HLA-restricted in a later analysis, and the HLA associations seemed to be driven largely by CMV exposure. Broadly in line with IMGT annotations, most TCR beta V segments showed up in productive rearrangements about 87% or about 30% of the time in an earlier analysis of around 550 of the donors. Specific HLA alleles were associated with 15,000 to 20,000 TCR beta sequences at a false discovery rate of 0.05 in a later analysis. A later analysis found that HLA-associated TCR beta chains were more clonally expanded and had lower generation probabilities than equally common non-associated chains.

As regards this clone: Its antigen is currently not known. Per-nucleotide qualities are absent, and no much larger clonotype sits a single base away.

Library generation was performed with the immunoSEQ multiplex PCR assay. The multiplex PCR relied on a mix of 60 forward primers for TCR Vbeta segments and 13 reverse primers for TCR Jbeta segments. The CDR3 region of rearranged TCR beta genes was amplified from genomic DNA by a multiplex PCR assay. Amplified TCR beta libraries were sequenced as 87-base-pair reads on the Illumina HiSeq System. In the source study's methods: A later analysis counted 65 million to 90 million unique TCR beta chains across the 600 to 850 repertoires, and approximately 11 million of these chains were shared by at least two donors. To remove PCR and sequencing errors, raw reads were error-corrected and collapsed into unique sequences using a nearest-neighbor algorithm that merged closely related sequences. Alignment of CDR3 sequences to IMGT reference sequences was used to assign V, D and J gene segments. For a sequence to be retained, a match of at least six nucleotides was required to both a V gene segment and a J gene segment. Rearrangements were called productive when the CDR3 lacked stop codons and stayed in frame with V and J; all others were non-productive. CDR3 was defined by IMGT convention, running from the second conserved V-encoded cysteine to the conserved J-encoded phenylalanine. Sequences without an unambiguous match to a single V gene segment were excluded from the earlier analysis of a few hundred of the donors. An earlier analysis of under 750 of the donors called V segments functional above 56.7% productive rearrangements and segregating when the between-donor standard deviation exceeded 5%. A statistical classification framework was built to diagnose cytomegalovirus status from the catalog of TCR beta chain sequences. In a later analysis, TCR nucleotide sequences were compared against IMGT/GENE-DB human TR gene sequences so that V and J genes could be assigned. A later analysis assigned CDR3 sequences and most-parsimonious VDJ recombination scenarios with the TCRdist pipeline. A later analysis defined each TCR beta chain by its CDR3 amino acid sequence plus V-gene family, and excluded reads lacking a unique V-gene family. As a way to deal with suspected cross-contamination and a sequencing artifact, a later analysis dropped approximately 570 nucleotide sequences that were highly shared and had low generation probability. A later analysis calculated a clonal expansion index for each public chain from normalized within-repertoire ranks of inferred template counts. In a later analysis, generation probabilities were computed using a VDJ recombination model fitted to out-of-frame rearrangements, and the results were checked against IGoR. A later analysis scored TCR-TCR, TCR-HLA and TCR-CMV co-occurrence with hypergeometric tests, applying a repertoire-size bias correction to TCR pairs. To estimate false discovery rates, a later analysis permuted the HLA or CMV assignments 20 times. In a later analysis, co-occurring TCRs were grouped with DBSCAN, and TCRdist sequence similarity was added when clustering was performed within HLA-allele-positive subsets. Repertoires with fewer than 30,000 or more than 120,000 public chains were left out of co-occurrence clustering, as were four to six repertoires with anomalous nucleotide sharing. TCRdb obtained this table from immuneACCESS and retained in-frame rearrangements with V and J assigned. These tables miss some clones; where compared with another copy, unresolved V genes account for less than half of the shortfall, and the remainder is unexplained. V, J and clone size were drawn from that table, and D and trimming were deduced from the DNA. This sample holds 180,000 or so clones; under 80% were observed only once. The ten largest clones represent around 2.3% of the sample.

CDR1 is given as LNHDA and CDR2 as SQIVND, both from the germline V gene (reference sequence). The CDR3 holds 17 amino acids from the cysteine to the phenylalanine. Only the CDR3 part of the read is kept: 51 bases, read in frame from the first base. The junction shows trimming of 1 base on V and 0 bases on J, plus 13 bases between the germline ends. In total, just over 650 healthy bone marrow donors made up the cohort. At the time of sampling, every cohort member was nominally healthy, though immune exposures that went unrecorded were likely present. The donor tested CMV seropositive and was one of the 289 seropositive cohort members. Every donor gave a peripheral blood sample, and the peripheral blood mononuclear cells from that sample were used for TCR beta sequencing. The Qiagen DNeasy Blood Extraction Kit was used to extract genomic DNA from the blood cell samples.

The source material was PBMCs. The sequence links TRBV19 to TRBJ1-5; TRBD1 could be the D gene, as 5 bases match. The sequence was collected from a woman in her 30s in good health and CMV-seropositive. The nucleotide sequence reads as follows: TGTGCCAGTAGTATAGCCACAGGTCTTTATAGCAATCAGCCCCAGCATTTT. This gives the protein CASSIATGLYSNQPQHF.